This paragraph reports one TCR beta chain. What it binds is unknown. This sample was taken from a study of T cell responses to AZD1222 COVID-19 vaccine. Study results and caveats: Repertoire sampling happened only post peak T cell response.

Data came from immunoSEQ multiplex PCR; TCRdb stores just in-frame clones and leaves some out. The table includes 90,000 or so clones, approximately 90% detected once. The CDR3 covers 13 residues. The germline V gene encodes CDR1 KGHSH and CDR2 LQKENI. V dropped 6 bases and J dropped 3 bases, with 9 bases sitting between them. The V call is TRBV18, the J call TRBJ2-1, with D tentatively TRBD1 (5 bases). The sequence derives from an adult who received the AZD1222 COVID-19 vaccine. The specimen comprised peripheral blood, sampled 28 days after the second AZD1222 dose. CDR3 DNA: TGTGCCAGCTCCTCAACAGGCTACAATGAGCAGTTCTTC. Translating gives CASSSTGYNEQFF.